This is a list of T cell receptor beta chains from one sample in a study of cytomegalovirus exposure and HLA in healthy donors. Repertoires were generated with immunoSEQ multiplex PCR, while TCRdb's copy carries only in-frame clones and drops some. This table lists roughly 60,000 clones. Sequenced: PBMCs. Every receptor here comes from a woman aged 18-29 years in good health and CMV-seronegative. Each CDR3 is given with its conserved first and last residue. The D gene is left open where the match is weak.

TRBD2,TRBV30,TRBJ2-1,CAWSGPGLAGGTYNEQFF,TGTGCCTGGAGTGGCCCGGGACTAGCGGGGGGGACCTACAATGAGCAGTTCTTC
TRBD2,TRBV2,TRBJ2-5,CASSEGGTGETQYF,TGTGCCAGCAGTGAGGGGGGGACGGGGGAGACCCAGTACTTC
-,TRBV18,TRBJ1-5,CASSGHANQPQHF,TGTGCCAGCTCAGGACATGCCAATCAGCCCCAGCATTTT
TRBD2,TRBV6-1,TRBJ2-2,CASSEYGRNGELFF,TGTGCCAGCAGTGAATACGGGAGGAACGGGGAGCTGTTTTTT
-,TRBV9,TRBJ1-2,CASSPRSSGTSDYGYTF,TGTGCCAGCAGCCCGAGATCCTCCGGGACATCCGACTATGGCTACACCTTC
TRBD1,TRBV9,TRBJ1-2,CASSVQSRMLAWDRGSYGYTF,TGTGCCAGCAGCGTCCAGAGCCGTATGCTAGCTTGGGACAGGGGTTCCTATGGCTACACCTTC
TRBD1,TRBV4-2,TRBJ2-2,CASSQLPGQGLTGELFF,TGTGCCAGCAGCCAGTTACCGGGACAGGGGTTGACCGGGGAGCTGTTTTTT
-,TRBV18,TRBJ1-1,CASSPEQHPNTEAFF,TGTGCCAGCTCACCAGAACAACACCCTAACACTGAAGCTTTCTTT
-,TRBV5-6,TRBJ2-7,CASSERSTGYEQYF,TGTGCCAGCAGCGAACGTTCAACAGGGTACGAGCAGTACTTC
-,TRBV16,TRBJ1-1,CASSQPQGNTEAFF,TGTGCCAGCAGCCAGCCACAGGGAAACACTGAAGCTTTCTTT
-,TRBV5-5,TRBJ1-6,CASSLVGGTDNSPLHF,TGTGCCAGCAGCTTGGTTGGGGGGACGGATAATTCACCCCTCCACTTT
TRBD2,TRBV30,TRBJ2-2,CAWEAGAPGTGELFF,TGTGCCTGGGAAGCGGGGGCCCCGGGCACCGGGGAGCTGTTTTTT
-,TRBV6-5,TRBJ2-7,CASSYGQTAYEQYF,TGTGCCAGCAGTTACGGACAGACGGCCTACGAGCAGTACTTC
-,TRBV19,TRBJ1-1,CASSISVSSTEAFF,TGTGCCAGTAGTATTAGTGTCTCAAGTACTGAAGCTTTCTTT
TRBD1,TRBV6-1,TRBJ2-5,CASSEATGQGETQYF,TGTGCCAGCAGTGAAGCTACGGGACAGGGAGAGACCCAGTACTTC
-,TRBV6-5,TRBJ1-1,CASSYAGRSEAFF,TGTGCCAGCAGTTACGCGGGACGCTCCGAAGCTTTCTTT
-,TRBV18,TRBJ1-1,CASSQGPTEAFF,TGTGCCAGCTCACAGGGGCCCACTGAAGCTTTCTTT
TRBD1,TRBV5-1,TRBJ2-7,CASREEGTAAYEQYF,TGCGCCAGCCGCGAAGAAGGGACAGCCGCCTACGAGCAGTACTTC
-,TRBV6-1,TRBJ2-2,CASGLETTGELFF,TGTGCCAGTGGTCTGGAGACCACCGGGGAGCTGTTTTTT
TRBD1,TRBV2,TRBJ2-7,CASRALGQGYEQYF,TGTGCCAGCAGGGCCTTGGGACAGGGTTACGAGCAGTACTTC
-,TRBV1,TRBJ2-3,CTSSLETVGADTQYF,TGCACCAGCAGCCTGGAGACGGTCGGGGCAGATACGCAGTATTTT
TRBD1,TRBV29-1,TRBJ1-2,CSVETGQYFYGYTF,TGCAGCGTTGAAACGGGACAGTACTTCTATGGCTACACCTTC
-,TRBV28,TRBJ2-7,CASSSRHPYEQYF,TGTGCCAGCAGTTCCCGACATCCCTACGAGCAGTACTTC
-,TRBV19,TRBJ1-5,CASSTSQGYQPQHF,TGTGCCAGTAGTACGTCGCAGGGCTATCAGCCCCAGCATTTT
TRBD2,TRBV5-1,TRBJ2-1,CASSPGTRRDNEQFF,TGCGCCAGCAGCCCCGGGACTAGGAGGGACAATGAGCAGTTCTTC
TRBD1,TRBV28,TRBJ1-1,CASSSTYLTGVFGTEAFF,TGTGCCAGCAGTTCCACCTACCTGACAGGGGTTTTCGGCACTGAAGCTTTCTTT
-,TRBV29-1,TRBJ2-7,CSVGRGTVGLYEQYF,TGCAGCGTTGGGCGCGGGACAGTCGGACTTTACGAGCAGTACTTC
TRBD1,TRBV30,TRBJ1-6,CASGTVYNSPLHF,TGTGCCTCCGGGACAGTTTATAATTCACCCCTCCACTTT
-,TRBV19,TRBJ1-5,CASSPILASNQPQHF,TGTGCCAGTAGTCCCATTCTGGCTAGCAATCAGCCCCAGCATTTT
-,TRBV29-1,TRBJ2-2,CSPEARTGELFF,TGCAGCCCAGAGGCCCGCACCGGGGAGCTGTTTTTT
TRBD1,TRBV18,TRBJ1-2,CASSPGQGANYGYTF,TGTGCCAGCTCACCGGGACAGGGCGCTAACTATGGCTACACCTTC
-,TRBV27,TRBJ2-5,CASKEIAAVETQYF,TGTGCCAGCAAGGAAATAGCGGCGGTGGAGACCCAGTACTTC
-,TRBV30,TRBJ2-7,CAWSGGVRSAYEQYF,TGTGCCTGGAGTGGGGGGGTACGTAGCGCCTACGAGCAGTACTTC
TRBD2,TRBV30,TRBJ2-7,CAWSFLAGGDQYF,TGTGCCTGGAGTTTCCTAGCGGGAGGCGACCAGTACTTC
TRBD2,TRBV2,TRBJ2-7,CASLRGTSGHYEQYF,TGTGCCAGCTTAAGAGGGACTAGCGGCCACTACGAGCAGTACTTC
TRBD1,TRBV9,TRBJ2-7,CASSVASGTGVYEQYF,TGTGCCAGCAGCGTAGCATCCGGGACAGGGGTATACGAGCAGTACTTC
-,TRBV9,TRBJ2-5,CASSPSGEGETQYF,TGTGCCAGCAGCCCCTCGGGAGAAGGAGAGACCCAGTACTTC
TRBD2,TRBV4-1,TRBJ2-7,CASSQSPRVAGGRGDYEQYF,TGCGCCAGCAGCCAATCCCCCCGGGTAGCGGGGGGCAGAGGAGACTACGAGCAGTACTTC
-,TRBV27,TRBJ1-1,CASSLQAGGTEAFF,TGTGCCAGCAGTCTACAGGCCGGGGGGACTGAAGCTTTCTTT
-,TRBV9,TRBJ1-1,CASSVAGVGTEAFF,TGTGCCAGCAGCGTAGCCGGGGTCGGGACTGAAGCTTTCTTT
-,TRBV20-1,TRBJ2-7,CSGLEFDEQYF,TGCAGTGGGCTGGAGTTTGACGAGCAGTACTTC
TRBD1,TRBV7-9,TRBJ2-2,CASSLVRTGGTGELFF,TGTGCCAGCAGCCTAGTGAGGACAGGGGGCACCGGGGAGCTGTTTTTT
-,TRBV5-1,TRBJ2-5,CASSPDYMETQYF,TGCGCCAGCAGCCCGGACTATATGGAGACCCAGTACTTC
TRBD1,TRBV7-6,TRBJ2-7,CASSSGQGSYEQYF,TGTGCCAGCAGCTCCGGACAGGGAAGCTACGAGCAGTACTTC
-,TRBV11-2,TRBJ1-2,CASSLDPAAIYGYTF,TGTGCCAGCAGCTTAGACCCCGCCGCTATATATGGCTACACCTTC
TRBD1,TRBV7-9,TRBJ2-2,CASSSGTGGAVSGELFF,TGTGCCAGCAGCAGTGGGACAGGGGGCGCGGTGTCCGGGGAGCTGTTTTTT
-,TRBV25-1,TRBJ2-5,CASSESTAVSQYF,TGTGCCAGCAGTGAATCCACAGCAGTGTCCCAGTACTTC
TRBD1,TRBV5-1,TRBJ1-5,CASSSDGQGNQPQHF,TGCGCCAGCAGTTCTGACGGACAGGGGAATCAGCCCCAGCATTTT
-,TRBV6-1,TRBJ1-3,CASSEAGGSGNTIYF,TGTGCCAGCAGTGAAGCAGGAGGGTCTGGAAACACCATATATTTT
TRBD1,TRBV4-2,TRBJ2-3,CASSQDRGQGSDTQYF,TGTGCCAGCAGCCAAGATAGGGGACAGGGATCGGATACGCAGTATTTT
-,TRBV9,TRBJ2-1,CASSAPGAGEQFF,TGTGCCAGCAGCGCTCCGGGAGCAGGGGAGCAGTTCTTC
-,TRBV20-1,TRBJ1-2,CSTEDNWGYTF,TGCAGTACTGAAGACAATTGGGGCTACACCTTC
TRBD2,TRBV6-5,TRBJ2-3,CASRAAGGTDTQYF,TGTGCCAGCAGGGCAGCGGGGGGCACAGATACGCAGTATTTT
-,TRBV19,TRBJ1-1,CASSIDTGRAEAFF,TGTGCCAGTAGTATAGATACGGGGAGGGCTGAAGCTTTCTTT